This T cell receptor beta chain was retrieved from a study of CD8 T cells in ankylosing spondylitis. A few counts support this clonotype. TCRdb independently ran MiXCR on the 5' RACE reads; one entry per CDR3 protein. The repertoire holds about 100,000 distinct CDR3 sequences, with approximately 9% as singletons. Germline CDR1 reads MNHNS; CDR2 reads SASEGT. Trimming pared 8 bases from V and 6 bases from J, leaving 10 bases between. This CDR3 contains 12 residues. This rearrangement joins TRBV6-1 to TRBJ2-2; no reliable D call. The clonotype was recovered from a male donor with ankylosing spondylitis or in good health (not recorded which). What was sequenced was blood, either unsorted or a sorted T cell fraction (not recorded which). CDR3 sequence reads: CASQPVAGELFF. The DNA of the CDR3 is TGTGCCAGCCAACCGGTGGCCGGGGAGCTGTTTTTT.